This T cell receptor (beta chain) was documented in a study of blood T cell repertoires in COVID-19. Under the authors' procedure: The authors estimated nucleated cell counts from reference gene primer amplification. The table came from immunoSEQ multiplex PCR; TCRdb's copy has only in-frame clones and leaves some out. The DNA was the basis for D and trimming; V, J and clone size are from that table. Found here are about 280,000 clones, roughly four fifths of them singletons; the top ten hold approximately 5%. This CDR3 has 12 residues. Germline V gives CDR1 MNHNS, CDR2 SASEGT. The ends were cut back, 2 bases at V and 13 bases at J, with 14 bases in the middle.

This chain links TRBV6-1 with TRBJ1-2; D not resolved. This clonotype originated in a man in his forties who had been exposed to COVID-19. Sequenced sample: PBMCs or T cells enriched from blood (not recorded which). CDR3 coding DNA: TGTGCCAGCAGTGAATGGCAGGAAAGCTGCACCTTC. It codes for CASSEWQESCTF.